The rows below give T cell receptor beta chains drawn from one sample of a study of T cells after yellow fever vaccination. TCRdb called the 5' RACE reads again in MiXCR, with one record for every CDR3 protein. The table includes around 72,000 distinct CDR3 sequences, around 7% detected once. The sample consisted of CD8+ T cells sorted from PBMCs, taken 10 days after the first yellow fever vaccination. These receptors all come from a young man who received the YFV17D yellow fever vaccine. Each CDR3 is given with its conserved first and last residue. The order of the fields is CDR3 protein, CDR3 DNA, J gene, clone size, V gene, D gene. The D gene is left open where the match is weak. Rows give clone size only sometimes, using once, few, many, or a class for an expanded clone.

CDR3aa: CASSQARGSNQPQHF
CDR3nt: TGCGCCAGCAGCCAAGCCAGGGGTAGCAATCAGCCCCAGCATTTT
j_gene: TRBJ1-5
abundance: -
v_gene: TRBV4-3
d_gene: -

CDR3aa: CASNLPSGGDTQYF
CDR3nt: TGTGCCAGCAACCTTCCTAGCGGGGGCGATACGCAGTATTTT
j_gene: TRBJ2-3
abundance: -
v_gene: TRBV5-6
d_gene: TRBD2

CDR3aa: CASSQWEWGLPGLTSGTDTQYF
CDR3nt: TGCGCCAGCAGCCAGTGGGAGTGGGGTCTACCGGGGCTGACCTCTGGCACAGATACGCAGTATTTT
j_gene: TRBJ2-3
abundance: few
v_gene: TRBV4-1
d_gene: -

CDR3aa: CASSQDRASGGSYNEQFF
CDR3nt: TGCGCCAGCAGCCAAGATAGGGCTAGCGGGGGGTCCTACAATGAGCAGTTCTTC
j_gene: TRBJ2-1
abundance: many
v_gene: TRBV4-3
d_gene: TRBD2

CDR3aa: CSGEVWYNEQFF
CDR3nt: TGCTCCGGGGAGGTGTGGTACAATGAGCAGTTCTTC
j_gene: TRBJ2-1
abundance: -
v_gene: TRBV29-1
d_gene: -

CDR3aa: CASSQDSDSGANVLTF
CDR3nt: TGCGCCAGCAGCCAAGACAGCGACTCTGGGGCCAACGTCCTGACTTTC
j_gene: TRBJ2-6
abundance: -
v_gene: TRBV4-1
d_gene: -

CDR3aa: CASSFVGYEQYF
CDR3nt: TGTGCCAGCAGTTTTGTGGGATACGAGCAGTACTTC
j_gene: TRBJ2-7
abundance: few
v_gene: TRBV27
d_gene: -

CDR3aa: CASSPDRKKLFF
CDR3nt: TGTGCCAGCAGTCCGGACAGGAAAAAACTGTTTTTT
j_gene: TRBJ1-4
abundance: -
v_gene: TRBV12-3/TRBV12-4
d_gene: TRBD1

CDR3aa: CASSERTGSNQETQYF
CDR3nt: TGTGCCAGCAGTGAACGGACAGGGTCTAACCAAGAGACCCAGTACTTC
j_gene: TRBJ2-5
abundance: -
v_gene: TRBV2
d_gene: TRBD1

CDR3aa: CSVEDSAGGGTEAFF
CDR3nt: TGCAGCGTTGAAGACTCCGCAGGGGGAGGCACTGAAGCTTTCTTT
j_gene: TRBJ1-1
abundance: -
v_gene: TRBV29-1
d_gene: TRBD1

CDR3aa: CASREQAGSGDEQFF
CDR3nt: TGTGCCAGCAGAGAACAAGCGGGGTCGGGTGACGAGCAGTTCTTC
j_gene: TRBJ2-1
abundance: -
v_gene: TRBV5-4
d_gene: TRBD2

CDR3aa: CASCRGQGFEAFF
CDR3nt: TGCGCCAGCTGCCGAGGTCAGGGCTTTGAAGCTTTCTTT
j_gene: TRBJ1-1
abundance: -
v_gene: TRBV5-1
d_gene: -

CDR3aa: CSARALQGNQPQHF
CDR3nt: TGCAGTGCTAGAGCCCTCCAGGGGAATCAGCCCCAGCATTTT
j_gene: TRBJ1-5
abundance: many
v_gene: TRBV20-1
d_gene: -

CDR3aa: CASSSSDSSDTQYF
CDR3nt: TGTGCCAGCAGCTCATCGGACTCATCAGATACGCAGTATTTT
j_gene: TRBJ2-3
abundance: many
v_gene: TRBV7-2
d_gene: -

CDR3aa: CASSDSGVSSYNEQFF
CDR3nt: TGTGCCAGCAGTGACTCAGGCGTGTCCTCCTACAATGAGCAGTTCTTC
j_gene: TRBJ2-1
abundance: -
v_gene: TRBV6-4
d_gene: -

CDR3aa: CASSLAGRATDTQYF
CDR3nt: TGTGCCAGCAGTTTGGCGGGGAGAGCCACAGATACGCAGTATTTT
j_gene: TRBJ2-3
abundance: many
v_gene: TRBV12-3/TRBV12-4
d_gene: -

CDR3aa: CASSLGGQTDIQYF
CDR3nt: TGTGCCAGCAGTTTAGGGGGCCAAACGGACATTCAGTACTTC
j_gene: TRBJ2-4
abundance: many
v_gene: TRBV28
d_gene: -

CDR3aa: CSATSLDREPLSLGNEQFF
CDR3nt: TGCAGTGCTACCTCCCTGGACAGGGAACCTTTATCACTGGGCAATGAGCAGTTCTTC
j_gene: TRBJ2-1
abundance: many
v_gene: TRBV20-1
d_gene: TRBD1

CDR3aa: CAWSLNTGELFF
CDR3nt: TGTGCCTGGAGTTTAAACACCGGGGAGCTGTTTTTT
j_gene: TRBJ2-2
abundance: -
v_gene: TRBV30
d_gene: -

CDR3aa: CASSFAGQGINYGYTF
CDR3nt: TGCGCCAGCAGCTTCGCCGGACAGGGGATTAACTATGGCTACACCTTC
j_gene: TRBJ1-2
abundance: few
v_gene: TRBV5-1
d_gene: TRBD1

CDR3aa: CASSIWTRGTGELFF
CDR3nt: TGTGCCAGTAGTATCTGGACCCGAGGCACCGGGGAGCTGTTTTTT
j_gene: TRBJ2-2
abundance: -
v_gene: TRBV19
d_gene: -

CDR3aa: CASSPGQGNEQYF
CDR3nt: TGCGCCAGCAGCCCTGGACAGGGGAACGAGCAGTACTTC
j_gene: TRBJ2-7
abundance: many
v_gene: TRBV4-1
d_gene: TRBD1

CDR3aa: CASSHRSKNTEAFF
CDR3nt: TGTGCCAGCAGCCACCGCTCTAAGAACACTGAAGCTTTCTTT
j_gene: TRBJ1-1
abundance: few
v_gene: TRBV7-2
d_gene: -

CDR3aa: CASSTDWYEQYF
CDR3nt: TGTGCCAGCAGCACGGACTGGTACGAGCAGTACTTC
j_gene: TRBJ2-7
abundance: many
v_gene: TRBV5-6
d_gene: -

CDR3aa: CASRRFGGTGKNYGYTF
CDR3nt: TGTGCCAGCAGACGATTCGGTGGGACAGGGAAGAACTATGGCTACACCTTC
j_gene: TRBJ1-2
abundance: many
v_gene: TRBV12-3/TRBV12-4
d_gene: TRBD1

CDR3aa: CASSYSHGRNQPQHF
CDR3nt: TGTGCCAGCAGTTACTCCCATGGGCGGAATCAGCCCCAGCATTTT
j_gene: TRBJ1-5
abundance: many
v_gene: TRBV6-5
d_gene: -

CDR3aa: CSVPTGHGAFF
CDR3nt: TGCAGCGTTCCGACAGGCCATGGAGCTTTCTTT
j_gene: TRBJ1-1
abundance: many
v_gene: TRBV29-1
d_gene: -

CDR3aa: CSARKGLYPF
CDR3nt: TGCAGTGCTAGGAAGGGACTGTACCCCTTC
j_gene: TRBJ2-1
abundance: many
v_gene: TRBV20-1
d_gene: -

CDR3aa: CASHDGGPPDTQYF
CDR3nt: TGTGCCAGCCATGACGGGGGGCCCCCAGATACGCAGTATTTT
j_gene: TRBJ2-3
abundance: few
v_gene: TRBV6-5
d_gene: -

CDR3aa: CASSGEGLPSNTGELFF
CDR3nt: TGTGCCAGCAGCGGAGAAGGACTACCCTCGAACACCGGGGAGCTGTTTTTT
j_gene: TRBJ2-2
abundance: many
v_gene: TRBV3-1
d_gene: -

CDR3aa: CASTGQGDYSPLHF
CDR3nt: TGTGCCAGCACCGGACAGGGTGATTACTCACCCCTCCACTTT
j_gene: TRBJ1-6
abundance: -
v_gene: TRBV5-6
d_gene: TRBD1

CDR3aa: CASSLGYSGQPQHF
CDR3nt: TGTGCCAGCAGTTTAGGCTACTCCGGTCAGCCCCAGCATTTT
j_gene: TRBJ1-5
abundance: few
v_gene: TRBV12-3/TRBV12-4
d_gene: -

CDR3aa: CASSQASGYEQFF
CDR3nt: TGCGCCAGCAGCCAAGCATCCGGTTATGAGCAGTTCTTC
j_gene: TRBJ2-1
abundance: -
v_gene: TRBV4-1
d_gene: -

CDR3aa: CASSYSNPGAGTGELFF
CDR3nt: TGTGCCAGCAGTTACTCGAACCCGGGGGCGGGCACCGGGGAGCTGTTTTTT
j_gene: TRBJ2-2
abundance: -
v_gene: TRBV6-2/TRBV6-3
d_gene: -

CDR3aa: CASSLRGLGHTEAFF
CDR3nt: TGTGCCAGCAGCTTACGGGGGTTGGGGCACACTGAAGCTTTCTTT
j_gene: TRBJ1-1
abundance: many
v_gene: TRBV7-9
d_gene: -

CDR3aa: CSATGTDYLTYEQYF
CDR3nt: TGCAGTGCAACCGGGACAGACTACTTAACCTACGAGCAGTACTTC
j_gene: TRBJ2-7
abundance: many
v_gene: TRBV20-1
d_gene: TRBD1

CDR3aa: CASSLRPSEQYF
CDR3nt: TGTGCCAGCAGTTTACGGCCTAGCGAGCAGTACTTC
j_gene: TRBJ2-7
abundance: few
v_gene: TRBV12-3/TRBV12-4
d_gene: -

CDR3aa: CASSHYGAEADTQYF
CDR3nt: TGTGCCAGCAGCCATTACGGTGCGGAGGCAGATACGCAGTATTTT
j_gene: TRBJ2-3
abundance: many
v_gene: TRBV11-2
d_gene: -

CDR3aa: CASRFNRNTGELFF
CDR3nt: TGCGCCAGCAGGTTTAACAGGAACACCGGGGAGCTGTTTTTT
j_gene: TRBJ2-2
abundance: few
v_gene: TRBV4-1
d_gene: -

CDR3aa: CASSIAAGPYNEQFF
CDR3nt: TGTGCCAGTAGTATAGCGGCGGGCCCCTACAATGAGCAGTTCTTC
j_gene: TRBJ2-1
abundance: -
v_gene: TRBV19
d_gene: -

CDR3aa: CASSFKGTYNEQFF
CDR3nt: TGTGCCAGCTCCTTCAAGGGGACGTACAATGAGCAGTTCTTC
j_gene: TRBJ2-1
abundance: -
v_gene: TRBV27
d_gene: -

CDR3aa: CASSLGSGPNSPLHF
CDR3nt: TGTGCCAGCAGCTTAGGTTCAGGACCGAATTCACCCCTCCACTTT
j_gene: TRBJ1-6
abundance: many
v_gene: TRBV11-2
d_gene: -

CDR3aa: CASSLGRNSNQPQHF
CDR3nt: TGTGCCAGCAGCTTAGGGCGAAATAGCAATCAGCCCCAGCATTTT
j_gene: TRBJ1-5
abundance: -
v_gene: TRBV7-6
d_gene: -

CDR3aa: CASSQESAYGYTF
CDR3nt: TGTGCCAGCAGCCAAGAGTCAGCCTATGGCTACACCTTC
j_gene: TRBJ1-2
abundance: -
v_gene: TRBV4-2
d_gene: -

CDR3aa: CASSLALSAQHEAFF
CDR3nt: TGTGCCAGCAGCTTAGCGCTCTCGGCACAGCATGAAGCTTTCTTT
j_gene: TRBJ1-1
abundance: -
v_gene: TRBV7-2
d_gene: -

CDR3aa: CASSQDVASSYSEQFF
CDR3nt: TGTGCCAGCAGCCAAGACGTGGCCAGCTCCTACAGTGAGCAGTTCTTC
j_gene: TRBJ2-1
abundance: -
v_gene: TRBV7-8
d_gene: -

CDR3aa: CASSQVATNEKLFF
CDR3nt: TGTGCCAGCAGCCAAGTTGCAACTAATGAAAAACTGTTTTTT
j_gene: TRBJ1-4
abundance: -
v_gene: TRBV7-9
d_gene: -

CDR3aa: CASSFPLRHSADTQYF
CDR3nt: TGTGCCAGCAGTTTCCCCCTCCGACATTCAGCAGATACGCAGTATTTT
j_gene: TRBJ2-3
abundance: few
v_gene: TRBV12-3/TRBV12-4
d_gene: -